This T cell receptor beta chain was sequenced during a study of shared clonotypes between healthy human individuals. On the study more broadly: Used for every donor were three CD4 naive, three CD4 memory, two CD8 naive and one CD8 memory plate. Broader study findings: Expectations were that clonotype sharing among donors would be affected by sequencing depth. Approximately 5% of naive CD4 clonotypes were shared across a handful of donors.

CD8 cells regarded as naive lacked CD45RO, were positively chosen for CCR7, and omitted terminally differentiated effector memory CD45RA+ cells. Genomic DNA from each subset was divided evenly over several immunoSEQ plates. Generated by immunoSEQ multiplex PCR, the TCRdb table keeps only in-frame clones and is missing some. The table shows nearly 2 million clones, with roughly 94% occurring only once. Remarks on this clone: Its cognate antigen is unknown. Other DNA sequences in the sample encode the same CDR3.

The germline CDR1 and CDR2 sequences are PRHDT and FYEKMQ (reference sequence). The CDR3 contains 14 residues. The germline V and J ends were trimmed by 0 bases and 4 bases, with 7 bases remaining between them. The sequenced sample was naive CD8+ T cells sorted from blood. The V and J genes are TRBV13 and TRBJ1-5; possibly TRBD1 for D (5 bases). The receptor was derived from a young man in good health. CDR3: CASSLGGGNQPQHF. The DNA for the CDR3 is TGTGCCAGCAGCTTAGGTGGGGGTAATCAGCCCCAGCATTTT.